Listed below are T cell receptor beta chains from one sample, sequenced in a study of identical twins. TCRdb itself ran the 5' RACE reads through MiXCR, one entry per CDR3 protein. The data hold fewer than 250,000 distinct CDR3 sequences, with roughly 7.5% observed a single time. These data also featured in a second study, about yellow fever vaccine responses in identical twins.

The sample comprised CD8+ T cells sorted from blood. Every receptor here comes from a woman in her late teens or twenties in good health. CDR3s include the opening cysteine and the closing phenylalanine or tryptophan. D genes are given only for firm matches. Clone size is shown for a subset of rows, as once, few, many or a class of expanded clone.

d_call clone_size j_call v_call cdr3_nt cdr3_aa
TRBD1 few TRBJ2-3 TRBV6-1 TGTGCCAGCAGTGAGGGACAGAGATTCACAGATACGCAGTATTTT CASSEGQRFTDTQYF
- - TRBJ1-1 TRBV15 TGTGCCACCAGCCCTCAGGGGCCGGGCACTGAAGCTTTCTTT CATSPQGPGTEAFF
- few TRBJ2-3 TRBV11-3 TGTGCCAGCAGCGGGTTCCCGGCGGATACGCAGTATTTT CASSGFPADTQYF
- few TRBJ2-3 TRBV27 TGTGCCAGCAGTTCATCCCGGACGGGCTCCACAGATACGCAGTATTTT CASSSSRTGSTDTQYF
TRBD2 many TRBJ2-5 TRBV20-1 TGCAGTGCTAGAGATTCCCCTAGCGGGGCTAATTCGCAAGAGACCCAGTACTTC CSARDSPSGANSQETQYF
TRBD1 many TRBJ2-7 TRBV29-1 TGCAGCGTTGCTGGGACAGGGCAGGGCTACGAGCAGTACTTC CSVAGTGQGYEQYF
- few TRBJ1-1 TRBV5-5 TGTGCCAGCAGCCAGGTCGGGGGGGACACTGAAGCTTTCTTT CASSQVGGDTEAFF
- - TRBJ1-2 TRBV2 TGTGCCAGCAGTGGGGAGGGCAGCTATGGCTACACCTTC CASSGEGSYGYTF
- few TRBJ1-1 TRBV4-1 TGCGCCAGCAGCCAAGATCTGGGGGGAAAGAATGAAGCTTTCTTT CASSQDLGGKNEAFF
- - TRBJ2-1 TRBV4-1 TGCGCCAGCAGCCATCCCGGGACACTTACGGATGAGCAGTTCTTC CASSHPGTLTDEQFF
- many TRBJ1-2 TRBV2 TGTGCCAGCACGATGTCCCCTAACTATGGCTACACCTTC CASTMSPNYGYTF
- many TRBJ1-5 TRBV4-1 TGCGCCAGCAGCGAGGAGGGAGCCAGCAATCAGCCCCAGCATTTT CASSEEGASNQPQHF
- many TRBJ2-5 TRBV12-3/TRBV12-4 TGTGCCAGCAGATCCGGTCGGGAGCAAGAGACCCAGTACTTC CASRSGREQETQYF
- - TRBJ2-3 TRBV5-4 TGTGCCAGCAGCTTTTATCCAGATACGCAGTATTTT CASSFYPDTQYF
- few TRBJ2-2 TRBV9 TGTGCCAGCAGCGGGGATTCGGGCACCGGGGAGCTGTTTTTT CASSGDSGTGELFF
TRBD2 - TRBJ2-3 TRBV20-1 TGCAGTGCTAGACGCTTAGGCGGGGGGGAGTCAGATACGCAGTATTTT CSARRLGGGESDTQYF
TRBD2 many TRBJ2-1 TRBV12-3/TRBV12-4 TGTGCCAGCAGTCCCGGGACTAGTGACAATGAGCAGTTCTTC CASSPGTSDNEQFF
TRBD1 few TRBJ1-4 TRBV28 TGTGCCAGCAGTTCGGACAGGGGAGCAACTAATGAAAAACTGTTTTTT CASSSDRGATNEKLFF
TRBD2 many TRBJ2-1 TRBV2 TGTGCCATCCTGGGGCGGGAGACGTACAATGAGCAGTTCTTC CAILGRETYNEQFF
- - TRBJ2-5 TRBV7-9 TGTGCCAGCAGCCACCCCGGGACTCCTCAAGAGACCCAGTACTTC CASSHPGTPQETQYF
TRBD1 - TRBJ2-2 TRBV20-1 TGCAGTGCTGGGGGACAGGGAGACACCGGGGAGCTGTTTTTT CSAGGQGDTGELFF
TRBD1 few TRBJ1-2 TRBV15 TGTGCCACCAGCAGAGATGGACAGGGGCCCTGGGGCTACACCTTC CATSRDGQGPWGYTF
- few TRBJ2-5 TRBV11-2 TGTGCCAGCAGCCCGACCTGGGAGCGTTACCAAGAGACCCAGTACTTC CASSPTWERYQETQYF
- many TRBJ2-1 TRBV15 TGTGCCACCAGCAGTACTCAGTTTGAGCAGTTCTTC CATSSTQFEQFF
- few TRBJ2-2 TRBV7-9 TGTGCCAGCAGCCCCCCAACGAGGACCGGGGAGCTGTTTTTT CASSPPTRTGELFF
TRBD1 few TRBJ2-7 TRBV12-3/TRBV12-4 TGTGCCAGCAGTCCACCTGACAGGGGGACCTACGAGCAGTACTTC CASSPPDRGTYEQYF
TRBD2 - TRBJ2-3 TRBV11-2 TGTGCCAGCAGCCCGCCCAGCGGGAGTGTTCCTAGCACAGATACGCAGTATTTT CASSPPSGSVPSTDTQYF
- - TRBJ2-3 TRBV7-9 TGTGCCAGCAGCTTATCTACTATCACCTCCACAGATACGCAGTATTTT CASSLSTITSTDTQYF